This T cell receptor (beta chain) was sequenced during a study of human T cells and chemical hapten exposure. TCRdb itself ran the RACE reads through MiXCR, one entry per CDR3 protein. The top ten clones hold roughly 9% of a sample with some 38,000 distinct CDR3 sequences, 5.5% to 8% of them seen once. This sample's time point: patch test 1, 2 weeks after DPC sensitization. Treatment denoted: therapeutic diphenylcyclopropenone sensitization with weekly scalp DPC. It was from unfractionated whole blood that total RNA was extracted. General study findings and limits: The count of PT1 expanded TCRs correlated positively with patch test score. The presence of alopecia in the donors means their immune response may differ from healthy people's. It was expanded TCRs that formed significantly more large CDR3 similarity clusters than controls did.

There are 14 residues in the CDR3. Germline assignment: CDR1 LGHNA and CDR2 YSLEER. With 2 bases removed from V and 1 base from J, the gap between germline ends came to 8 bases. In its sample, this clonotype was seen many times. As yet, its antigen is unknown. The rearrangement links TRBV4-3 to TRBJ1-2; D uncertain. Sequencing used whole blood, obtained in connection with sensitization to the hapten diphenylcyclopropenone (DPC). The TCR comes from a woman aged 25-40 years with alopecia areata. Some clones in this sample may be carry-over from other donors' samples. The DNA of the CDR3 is TGCGCCAGCAGCCAAACACTCAGTAACTATGGCTACACCTTC. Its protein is CASSQTLSNYGYTF.